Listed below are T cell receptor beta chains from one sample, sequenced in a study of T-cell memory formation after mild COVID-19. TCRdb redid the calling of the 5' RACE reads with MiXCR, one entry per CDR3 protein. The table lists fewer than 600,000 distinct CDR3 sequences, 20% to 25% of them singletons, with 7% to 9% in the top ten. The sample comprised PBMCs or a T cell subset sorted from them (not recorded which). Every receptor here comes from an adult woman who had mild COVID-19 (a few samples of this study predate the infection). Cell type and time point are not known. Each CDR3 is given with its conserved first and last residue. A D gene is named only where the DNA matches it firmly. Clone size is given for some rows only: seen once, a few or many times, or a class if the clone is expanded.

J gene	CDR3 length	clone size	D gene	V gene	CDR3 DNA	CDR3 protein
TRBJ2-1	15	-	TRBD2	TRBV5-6	TGTGCCAGCAACCGACTAGCGGGCGGCTACAATGAGCAGTTCTTC	CASNRLAGGYNEQFF
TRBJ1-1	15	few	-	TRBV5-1	TGCGCCAGCAGCTTGGCCGGTGCGACGAACACTGAAGCTTTCTTT	CASSLAGATNTEAFF
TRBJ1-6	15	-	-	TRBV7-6	TGTGCCAGCAGCTTAGACAGCTCCTATAATTCACCCCTCCACTTT	CASSLDSSYNSPLHF
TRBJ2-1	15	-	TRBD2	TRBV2	TGTGCCAGCAGTGAAAAACTAGCGGGGATGAATGAGCAGTTCTTC	CASSEKLAGMNEQFF
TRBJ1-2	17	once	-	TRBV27	TGTGCCAGCAGTTTTTCAATTTTGGGCCGGGGACTCTATGGCTACACCTTC	CASSFSILGRGLYGYTF
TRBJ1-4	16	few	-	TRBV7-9	TGTGCCAGCACCTCAGAATGGCGGAGTCCTAATGAAAAACTGTTTTTT	CASTSEWRSPNEKLFF
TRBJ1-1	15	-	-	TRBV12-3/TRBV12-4	TGTGCCAGCAGTTACCGGGAGGGTCTGAACACTGAAGCTTTCTTT	CASSYREGLNTEAFF
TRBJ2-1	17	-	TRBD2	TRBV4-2	TGTGCCAGCAGCCAAGATGGGACTAGCGGGAACTACAATGAGCAGTTCTTC	CASSQDGTSGNYNEQFF
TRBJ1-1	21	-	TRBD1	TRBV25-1	TGTGCCAGCGTACGACTAAGGGACAGGGGTCTTCTGGCCCCCATGAACACTGAAGCTTTCTTT	CASVRLRDRGLLAPMNTEAFF
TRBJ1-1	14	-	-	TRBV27	TGTGCCAGCAGTTTACTAACGGTGAACACTGAAGCTTTCTTT	CASSLLTVNTEAFF
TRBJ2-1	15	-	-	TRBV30	TGTGCCTGGACCTACCGTGGGGGGCCGAACAATGAGCAGTTCTTC	CAWTYRGGPNNEQFF
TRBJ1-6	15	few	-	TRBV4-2	TGTGCCAGCAGCCCCTTTGGGGACGGGAATTCACCCCTCCACTTT	CASSPFGDGNSPLHF
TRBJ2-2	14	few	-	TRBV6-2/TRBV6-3	TGTGCCAGCAGAAGGACAGTGAACACCGGGGAGCTGTTTTTT	CASRRTVNTGELFF
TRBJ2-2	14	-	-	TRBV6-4	TGTGCCAGCAGTAGGACTACTGGTGACGGGGAGCTGTTTTTT	CASSRTTGDGELFF
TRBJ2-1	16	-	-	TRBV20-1	TGCAGTGCTAGAGCCCTAAGCGAAAGCTCCTACAATGAGCAGTTCTTC	CSARALSESSYNEQFF
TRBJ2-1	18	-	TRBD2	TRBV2	TGTGCCAGCAGCGAGACAGGGCTGGGACTAGCGAAGAGGGGTGAGCAGTTCTTC	CASSETGLGLAKRGEQFF
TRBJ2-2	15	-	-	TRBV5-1	TGCGCCAGCGCCCCGCTGGGGAAGAGGTCCGGGGAGCTGTTTTTT	CASAPLGKRSGELFF
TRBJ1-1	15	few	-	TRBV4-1	TGCGCCAGCAGCCACCCTACAGGGATTAACACTGAAGCTTTCTTT	CASSHPTGINTEAFF
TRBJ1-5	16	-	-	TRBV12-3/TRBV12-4	TGTGCCAGCAGCCTAGTGTCGGGGTTCGGGAGTGAGCCCCAGCATTTT	CASSLVSGFGSEPQHF
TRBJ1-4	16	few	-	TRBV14	TGTGCCAGCAGCCAAGTCCGGGCACCTTCTAATGAAAAACTGTTTTTT	CASSQVRAPSNEKLFF
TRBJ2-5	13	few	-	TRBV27	TGTGCCAGCAGTTTCACAGTCCAAGAGACCCAGTACTTC	CASSFTVQETQYF
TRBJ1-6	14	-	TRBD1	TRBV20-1	TGCAGTGCTAGCCAGACAGGGCATAATTCACCCCTCCACTTT	CSASQTGHNSPLHF
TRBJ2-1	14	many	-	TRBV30	TGTGCCTGGGCCGGCAGGACGCCATACAATGAGCAGTTCTTC	CAWAGRTPYNEQFF
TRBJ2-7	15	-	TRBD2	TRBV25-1	TGTGCCAGCAGTTCGGGAGGGCAGGGTGTCGACGAGCAGTACTTC	CASSSGGQGVDEQYF
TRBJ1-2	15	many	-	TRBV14	TGTGCCAGCAGCAGATCCATCACAGGGTTCGATGGCTACACCTTC	CASSRSITGFDGYTF
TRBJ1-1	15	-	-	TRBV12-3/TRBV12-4	TGTGCCAGCAGATCGCCCAGGGTGTTGGACACTGAAGCTTTCTTT	CASRSPRVLDTEAFF
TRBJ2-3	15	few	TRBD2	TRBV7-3	TGTGCCAGCAGCACGACTAGCGGGGGGGCAGATACGCAGTATTTT	CASSTTSGGADTQYF
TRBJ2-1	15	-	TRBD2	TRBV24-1	TGTGCCACCAGTGATCCCGACCTAGCGGGAGGTGAGCAGTTCTTC	CATSDPDLAGGEQFF
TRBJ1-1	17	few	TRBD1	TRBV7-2	TGTGCCAGCAGCTTAGCCCCGACCGGGACAGGGGCCACTGAAGCTTTCTTT	CASSLAPTGTGATEAFF
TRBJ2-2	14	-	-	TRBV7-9	TGTGCCAGCAGCTTAGGAACCGGGCCCAGGGAGCTGTTTTTT	CASSLGTGPRELFF
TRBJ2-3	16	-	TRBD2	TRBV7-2	TGTGCCAGCAGCCCCACAGGAGGACTAGCATCCCATACGCAGTATTTT	CASSPTGGLASHTQYF
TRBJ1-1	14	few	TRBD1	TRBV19	TGTGCCAGTAGTGAAGACAGGGGAGTCACTGAAGCTTTCTTT	CASSEDRGVTEAFF
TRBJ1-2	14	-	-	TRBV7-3	TGTGCCAGCAGCCCCGGATGGACTAACTATGGCTACACCTTC	CASSPGWTNYGYTF
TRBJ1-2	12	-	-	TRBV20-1	TGCAGTGCTGATGACATCGTCTATGGCTACACCTTC	CSADDIVYGYTF
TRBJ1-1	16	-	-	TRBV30	TGTGCCTGGGCGGTGGACGGCCGCTTCATTAACACTGAAGCTTTCTTT	CAWAVDGRFINTEAFF
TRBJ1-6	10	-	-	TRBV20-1	TGCGGGACGGCAATTGGGCCCCTCCACTTT	CGTAIGPLHF
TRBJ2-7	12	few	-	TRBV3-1	TGTGCCAGCAGCCATGGACCCTACGAGCAGTACTTC	CASSHGPYEQYF
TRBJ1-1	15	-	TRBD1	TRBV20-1	TGCAGTGCTAGAGAGGGGGACAGGCAGAACACTGAAGCTTTCTTT	CSAREGDRQNTEAFF
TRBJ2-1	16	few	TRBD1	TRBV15	TGTGCCACCAGCAGGGGGACAGTTGATATGATAGATGAGCAGTTCTTC	CATSRGTVDMIDEQFF
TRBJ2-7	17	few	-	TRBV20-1	TGCAGTGCTGGACCGATTGGTTGGGAAGCGGGCCCCTACGAGCAGTACTTC	CSAGPIGWEAGPYEQYF
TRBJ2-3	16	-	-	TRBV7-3	TGTGCCAGCACCCCCGGTTTCCTCCCTGGCACAGATACGCAGTATTTT	CASTPGFLPGTDTQYF
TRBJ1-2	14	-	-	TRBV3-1	TGTGCCAGCAGCCACCGCGACGAGTCCTATGGCTACACCTTC	CASSHRDESYGYTF
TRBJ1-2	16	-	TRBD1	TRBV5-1	TGCGCCAGCGGCCCCGGGAACAGGGGAGCTAACTATGGCTACACCTTC	CASGPGNRGANYGYTF
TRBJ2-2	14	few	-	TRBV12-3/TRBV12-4	TGTGCCAGCAGTCCAGCGGTTAACACCGGGGAGCTGTTTTTT	CASSPAVNTGELFF